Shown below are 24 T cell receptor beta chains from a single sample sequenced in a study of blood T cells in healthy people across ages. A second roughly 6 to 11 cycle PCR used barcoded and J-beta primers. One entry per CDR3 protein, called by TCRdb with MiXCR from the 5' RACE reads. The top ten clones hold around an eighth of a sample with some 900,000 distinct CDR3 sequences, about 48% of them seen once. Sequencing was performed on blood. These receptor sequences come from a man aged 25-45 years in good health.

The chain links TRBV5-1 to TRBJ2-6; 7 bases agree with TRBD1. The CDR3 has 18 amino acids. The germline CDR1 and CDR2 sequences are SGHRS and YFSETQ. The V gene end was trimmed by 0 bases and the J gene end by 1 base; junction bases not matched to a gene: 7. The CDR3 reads CASSLALLQGSGANVLTF. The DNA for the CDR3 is TGCGCCAGCAGCTTGGCCCTGTTACAGGGGTCTGGGGCCAACGTCCTGACTTTC.

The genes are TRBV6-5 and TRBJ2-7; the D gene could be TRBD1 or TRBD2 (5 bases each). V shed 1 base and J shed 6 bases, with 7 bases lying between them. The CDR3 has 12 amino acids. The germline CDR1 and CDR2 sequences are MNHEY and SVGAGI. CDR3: CASSYWGSEQYF. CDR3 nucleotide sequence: TGTGCCAGCAGTTACTGGGGGTCCGAGCAGTACTTC.

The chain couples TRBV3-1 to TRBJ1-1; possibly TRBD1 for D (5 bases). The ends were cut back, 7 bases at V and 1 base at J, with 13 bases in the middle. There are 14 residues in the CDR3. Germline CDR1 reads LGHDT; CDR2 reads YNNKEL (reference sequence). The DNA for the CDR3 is TGTGCCAGCACCTCTGGGGCCCCGAACACTGAAGCTTTCTTT. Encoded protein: CASTSGAPNTEAFF.

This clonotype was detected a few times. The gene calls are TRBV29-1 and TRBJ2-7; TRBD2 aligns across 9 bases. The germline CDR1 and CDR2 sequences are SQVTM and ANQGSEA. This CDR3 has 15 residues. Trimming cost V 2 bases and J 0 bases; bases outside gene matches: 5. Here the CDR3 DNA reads TGCAGCGTTGAATCCGCTAGCGGGGACTCCTACGAGCAGTACTTC. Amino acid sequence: CSVESASGDSYEQYF.

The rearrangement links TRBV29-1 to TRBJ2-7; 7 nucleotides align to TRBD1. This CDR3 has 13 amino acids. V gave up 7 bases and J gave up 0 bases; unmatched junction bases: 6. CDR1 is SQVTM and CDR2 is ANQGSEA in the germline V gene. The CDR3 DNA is TGCAGCGCCCTGGGGACAGTCTCCTACGAGCAGTACTTC. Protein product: CSALGTVSYEQYF.

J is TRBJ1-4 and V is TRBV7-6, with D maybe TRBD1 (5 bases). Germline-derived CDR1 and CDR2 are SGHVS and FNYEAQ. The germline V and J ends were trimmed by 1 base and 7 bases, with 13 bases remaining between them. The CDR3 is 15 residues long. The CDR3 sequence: CASSLGSPGVEKLFF. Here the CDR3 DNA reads TGTGCCAGCAGCTTAGGAAGCCCGGGGGTTGAAAAACTGTTTTTT.

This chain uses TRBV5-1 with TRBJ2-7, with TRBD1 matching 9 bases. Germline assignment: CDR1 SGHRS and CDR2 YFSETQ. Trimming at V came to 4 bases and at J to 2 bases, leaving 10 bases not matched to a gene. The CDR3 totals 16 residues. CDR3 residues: CASSPATGTGTYEQYF. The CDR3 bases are TGCGCCAGCAGCCCTGCGACCGGGACAGGGACCTACGAGCAGTACTTC.

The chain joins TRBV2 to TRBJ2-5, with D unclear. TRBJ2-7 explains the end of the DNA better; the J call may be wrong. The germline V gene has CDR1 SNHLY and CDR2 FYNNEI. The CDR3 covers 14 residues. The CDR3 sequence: CASRRPAGSYEQYF. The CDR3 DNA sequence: TGTGCCAGCAGGAGGCCGGCAGGTTCCTACGAGCAGTACTTC.

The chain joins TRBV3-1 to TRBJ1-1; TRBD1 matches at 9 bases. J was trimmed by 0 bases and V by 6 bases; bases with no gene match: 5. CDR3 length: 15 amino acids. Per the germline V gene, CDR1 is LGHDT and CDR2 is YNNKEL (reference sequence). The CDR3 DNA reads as TGTGCCAGCAGACGGACAGGGGACCTGAACACTGAAGCTTTCTTT. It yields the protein CASRRTGDLNTEAFF.

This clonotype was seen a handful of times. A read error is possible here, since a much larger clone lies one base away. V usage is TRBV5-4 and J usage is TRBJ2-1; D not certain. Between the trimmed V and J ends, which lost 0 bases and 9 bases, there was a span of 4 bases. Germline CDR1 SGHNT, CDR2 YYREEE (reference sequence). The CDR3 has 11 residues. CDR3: CASSLVAEQFF. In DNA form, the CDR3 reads TGTGCCAGCAGCTTGGTAGCTGAGCAGTTCTTC.

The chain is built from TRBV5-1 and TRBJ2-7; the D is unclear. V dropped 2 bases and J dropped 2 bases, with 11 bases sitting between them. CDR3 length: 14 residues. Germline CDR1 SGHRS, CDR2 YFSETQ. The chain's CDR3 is CASSFGAGTYEQYF. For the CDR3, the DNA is TGCGCCAGCAGCTTTGGCGCCGGAACCTACGAGCAGTACTTC.

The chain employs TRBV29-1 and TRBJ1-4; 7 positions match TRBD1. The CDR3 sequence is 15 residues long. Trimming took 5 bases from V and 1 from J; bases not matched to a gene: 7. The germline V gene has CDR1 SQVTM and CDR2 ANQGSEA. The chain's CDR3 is CSVSVHRGTNEKLFF. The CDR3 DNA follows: TGCAGCGTTTCGGTACACAGGGGAACTAATGAAAAACTGTTTTTT.

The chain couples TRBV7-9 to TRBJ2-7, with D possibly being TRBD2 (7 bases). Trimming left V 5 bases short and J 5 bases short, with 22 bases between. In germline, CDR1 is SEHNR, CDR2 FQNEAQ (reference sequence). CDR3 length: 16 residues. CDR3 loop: CASSIRTGGSIHEQYF. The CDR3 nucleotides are TGTGCCAGCAGCATACGAACGGGGGGCAGCATTCACGAGCAGTACTTC.

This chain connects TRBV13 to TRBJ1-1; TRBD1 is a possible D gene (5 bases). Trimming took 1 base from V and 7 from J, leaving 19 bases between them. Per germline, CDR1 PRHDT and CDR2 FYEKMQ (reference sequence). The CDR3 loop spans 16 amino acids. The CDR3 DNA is TGTGCCAGCAGCTTAGAGCAGGGAGCCGGTTTAGGTGAAGCTTTCTTT. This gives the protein CASSLEQGAGLGEAFF. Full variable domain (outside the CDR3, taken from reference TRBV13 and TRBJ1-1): AAGVIQSPRHLIKEKRETATLKCYPIPRHDTVYWYQQGPGQDPQFLISFYEKMQSDKGSIPDRFSAQQFSDYHSELNMSSLELGDSALYFCASSLEQGAGLGEAFFGQGTRLTVV.

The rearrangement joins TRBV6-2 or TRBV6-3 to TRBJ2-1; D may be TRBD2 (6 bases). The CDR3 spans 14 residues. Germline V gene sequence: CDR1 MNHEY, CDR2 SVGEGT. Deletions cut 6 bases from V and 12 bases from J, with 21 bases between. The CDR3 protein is CASRITGTGTWQFF. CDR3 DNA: TGTGCCAGCAGAATCACCGGGACTGGCACGTGGCAGTTCTTC.

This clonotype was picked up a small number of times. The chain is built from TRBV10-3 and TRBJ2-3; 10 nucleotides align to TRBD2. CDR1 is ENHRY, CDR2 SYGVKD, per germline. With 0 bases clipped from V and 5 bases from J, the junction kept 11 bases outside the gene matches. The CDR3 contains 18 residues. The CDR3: CAISESGRSGGAEDTQYF. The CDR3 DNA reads TGTGCCATCAGTGAGTCGGGTAGAAGCGGGGGGGCGGAAGATACGCAGTATTTT.

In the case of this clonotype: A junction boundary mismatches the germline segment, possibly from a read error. CDR3 sequence (DNA): TGCGGTGCTAGAGTCCGGGGGGCATCCTACGAGCAGTACTTC. It yields the protein CGARVRGASYEQYF. The J gene is TRBJ2-7, the V gene TRBV20-1; D might be TRBD2 (7 bases). Germline CDR1 reads DFQATT; CDR2 reads SNEGSKA (reference sequence). The CDR3 is 14 amino acids.

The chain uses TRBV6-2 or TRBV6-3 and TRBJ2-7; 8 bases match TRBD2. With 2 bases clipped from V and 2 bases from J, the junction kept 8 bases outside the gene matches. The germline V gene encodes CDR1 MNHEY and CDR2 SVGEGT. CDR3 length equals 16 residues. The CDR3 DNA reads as TGTGCCAGCAGTTACCCAACTAGCGGCCTACCCTACGAGCAGTACTTC. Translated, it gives CASSYPTSGLPYEQYF.

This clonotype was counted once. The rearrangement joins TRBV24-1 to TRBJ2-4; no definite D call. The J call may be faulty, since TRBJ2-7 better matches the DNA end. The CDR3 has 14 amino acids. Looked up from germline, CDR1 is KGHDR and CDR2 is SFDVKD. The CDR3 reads CATSDVIGNYEQYF. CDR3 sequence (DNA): TGTGCCACCAGTGATGTCATAGGCAACTACGAGCAGTACTTC.

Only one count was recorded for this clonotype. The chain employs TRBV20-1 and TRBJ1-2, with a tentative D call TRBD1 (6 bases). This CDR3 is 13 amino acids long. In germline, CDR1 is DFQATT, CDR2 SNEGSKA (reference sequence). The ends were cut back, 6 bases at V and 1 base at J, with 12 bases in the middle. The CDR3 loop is CSASRQDNYGYTF. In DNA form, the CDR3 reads TGCAGTGCCTCCCGACAGGATAACTATGGCTACACCTTC.

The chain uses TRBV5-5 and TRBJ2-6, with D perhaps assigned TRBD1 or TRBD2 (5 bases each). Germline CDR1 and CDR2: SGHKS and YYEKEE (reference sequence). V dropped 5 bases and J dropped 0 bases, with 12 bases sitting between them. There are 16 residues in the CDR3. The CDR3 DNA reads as TGTGCCAGCAGGGGGACCGTTCACTCTGGGGCCAACGTCCTGACTTTC. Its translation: CASRGTVHSGANVLTF.

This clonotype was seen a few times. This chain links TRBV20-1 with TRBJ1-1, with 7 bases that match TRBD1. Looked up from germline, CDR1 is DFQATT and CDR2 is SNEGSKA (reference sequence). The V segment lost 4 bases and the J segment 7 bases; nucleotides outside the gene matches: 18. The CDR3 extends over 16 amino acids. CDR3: CSATRRSPGQRLEAFF. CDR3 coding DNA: TGCAGTGCTACCCGGAGATCTCCGGGACAGAGACTTGAAGCTTTCTTT.

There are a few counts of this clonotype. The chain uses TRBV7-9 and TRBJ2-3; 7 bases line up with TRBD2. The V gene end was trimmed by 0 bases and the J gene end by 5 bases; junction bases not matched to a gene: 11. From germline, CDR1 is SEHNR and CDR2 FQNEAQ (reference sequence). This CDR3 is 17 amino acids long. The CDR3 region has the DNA TGTGCCAGCAGCTTAGCCAGCGGGGTGCCCTCTGAAGATACGCAGTATTTT. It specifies CASSLASGVPSEDTQYF.

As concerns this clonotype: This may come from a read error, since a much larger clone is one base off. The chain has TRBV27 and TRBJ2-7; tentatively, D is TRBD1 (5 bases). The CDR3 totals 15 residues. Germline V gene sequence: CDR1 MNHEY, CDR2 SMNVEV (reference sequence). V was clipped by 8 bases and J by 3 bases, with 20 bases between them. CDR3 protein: CASQCGGAWVYEQYF. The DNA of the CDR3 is TGTGCCAGCCAGTGTGGTGGGGCGTGGGTCTACGAGCAGTACTTC.